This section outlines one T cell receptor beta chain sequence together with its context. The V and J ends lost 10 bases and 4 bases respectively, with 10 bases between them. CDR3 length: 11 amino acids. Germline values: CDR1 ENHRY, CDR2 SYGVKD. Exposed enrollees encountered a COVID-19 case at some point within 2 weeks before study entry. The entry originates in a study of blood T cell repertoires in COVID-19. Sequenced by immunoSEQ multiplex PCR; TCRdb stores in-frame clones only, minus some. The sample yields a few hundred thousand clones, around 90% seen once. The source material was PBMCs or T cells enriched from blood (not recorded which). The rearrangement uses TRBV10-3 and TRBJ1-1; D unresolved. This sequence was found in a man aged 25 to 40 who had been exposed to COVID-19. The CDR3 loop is CATADVTEAFF. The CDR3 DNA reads TGTGCCACTGCAGATGTCACTGAAGCTTTCTTT.